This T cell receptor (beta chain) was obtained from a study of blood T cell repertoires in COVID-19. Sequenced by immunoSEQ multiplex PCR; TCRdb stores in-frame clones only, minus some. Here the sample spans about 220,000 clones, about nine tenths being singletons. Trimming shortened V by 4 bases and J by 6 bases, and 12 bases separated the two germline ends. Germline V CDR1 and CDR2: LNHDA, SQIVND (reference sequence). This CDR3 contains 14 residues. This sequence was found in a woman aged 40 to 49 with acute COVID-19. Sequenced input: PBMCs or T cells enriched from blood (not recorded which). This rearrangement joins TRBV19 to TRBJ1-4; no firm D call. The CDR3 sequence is CASSTFLRDEKLFF. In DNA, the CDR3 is TGTGCCAGTAGTACCTTTCTCCGGGATGAAAAACTGTTTTTT. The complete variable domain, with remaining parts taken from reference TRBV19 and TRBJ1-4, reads DGGITQSPKYLFRKEGQNVTLSCEQNLNHDAMYWYRQDPGQGLRLIYYSQIVNDFQKGDIAEGYSVSREKKESFPLTVTSAQKNPTAFYLCASSTFLRDEKLFFGSGTQLSVL.